Each of the 31 T cell receptor beta chains below was sequenced from the same sample in a study of CD8 T cells in Susac syndrome. About 0.45 to 1 ug RNA was reverse transcribed with random hexamers. MiXCR was run by TCRdb on the immunoSEQ multiplex PCR reads, yielding one entry per CDR3 protein. The sample carries 180,000 or so distinct CDR3 sequences, roughly 94% recorded once. The sequencing input was CD4+ T cells from PBMCs. The receptors derive from a human donor in good health.

J is TRBJ2-3 and V is TRBV30, with 8 bases aligning to TRBD1. Germline trimming cut 3 bases from V and 5 bases from J; bases unmatched to any gene: 7. The CDR3 is made up of 14 amino acids. The germline V gene encodes CDR1 GTSNPN and CDR2 SVGIG (reference sequence). The CDR3 nucleotides are TGTGCCTGGAGCCCGGGACAGGTAATAGATACGCAGTATTTT. Encoded protein: CAWSPGQVIDTQYF.

This chain joins TRBV7-2 and TRBJ1-1; D unclear. This CDR3 has 14 residues. CDR1 and CDR2 (germline): SGHTA, FQGNSA. Trimming took off 0 bases at V and 4 bases at J, with 9 bases between the two ends. The CDR3, as DNA: TGTGCCAGCAGCTTAGCCGGACGGGGCACTGAAGCTTTCTTT. This sequence encodes CASSLAGRGTEAFF.

Here the CDR3 DNA reads TGTGCCTGGAGTAAAGAGCTGACGCATAGCACAGATACGCAGTATTTT. Protein product: CAWSKELTHSTDTQYF. The chain combines TRBV30 with TRBJ2-3; D is uncertain. The CDR3 contains 16 residues. Trimming removed 2 bases at V and 0 bases at J, with 15 bases between. Germline V gene sequence: CDR1 GTSNPN, CDR2 SVGIG (reference sequence). The full variable domain, completed using reference TRBV30 and TRBJ2-3, is SQTIHQWPATLVQPVGSPLSLECTVEGTSNPNLYWYRQAAGRGLQLLFYSVGIGQISSEVPQNLSASRPQDRQFILSSKKLLLSDSGFYLCAWSKELTHSTDTQYFGPGTRLTVL.

J is TRBJ2-1 and V is TRBV29-1; 7 bases line up with TRBD2. With V trimmed by 4 bases and J by 0 bases, 0 bases remained unmatched. Germline lookup yields CDR1 SQVTM and CDR2 ANQGSEA. There are 13 residues in the CDR3. CDR3 coding DNA: TGCAGCGTTGGGACTAGCTCCTACAATGAGCAGTTCTTC. Its translation is CSVGTSSYNEQFF.

The gene calls are TRBV29-1 and TRBJ1-1; a possible D gene is TRBD1 (5 bases). The CDR3 runs 13 residues. The V gene lost 1 base and the J gene lost 4 bases, with 10 bases spanning the gap. Germline assignment: CDR1 SQVTM and CDR2 ANQGSEA. CDR3 in DNA: TGCAGCGTTGAAGGGGGCCTGGGCACTGAAGCTTTCTTT. This encodes CSVEGGLGTEAFF.

The rearrangement links TRBV6-2 or TRBV6-3 to TRBJ2-1, with 8 bases that match TRBD2. Germline CDR1 and CDR2: MNHEY and SVGEGT. V was pared by 2 bases and J by 4 bases, with 4 bases of the junction left unmatched. The length of the CDR3 is 15 residues. The CDR3: CASSYATSDYNEQFF. DNA of the CDR3: TGTGCCAGCAGTTACGCGACTAGCGATTACAATGAGCAGTTCTTC.

This chain joins TRBV20-1 and TRBJ1-5; a weak D match, TRBD1 (6 bases). V was pared by 6 bases and J by 3 bases, with 12 bases between. The CDR3 length is 13 residues. CDR1 is DFQATT and CDR2 is SNEGSKA in the germline V gene (reference sequence). DNA of the CDR3: TGCAGTGCCCAAGGGGGGAACAATCAGCCCCAGCATTTT. This gives the protein CSAQGGNNQPQHF.

The chain recombines TRBV15 with TRBJ2-5; 7 bases map to TRBD1. The CDR3 extends over 12 amino acids. V lost 4 bases, J lost 6 bases, and 2 bases stayed unmatched. Germline CDR1 reads LNHNV; CDR2 reads YYDKDF (reference sequence). Here the CDR3 DNA reads TGTGCCACCAGCACGACAGGGAAGACCCAGTACTTC. Translating gives CATSTTGKTQYF.

The V call is TRBV7-8, the J call TRBJ2-1; tentative D call: TRBD2 (5 bases). Germline values: CDR1 SGHVS, CDR2 FQNEAQ. The CDR3 has 13 amino acids. V was cut by 1 base and J by 9 bases, with 10 bases left in between. CDR3 sequence: CASSLVDGSEQFF. CDR3 DNA sequence: TGTGCCAGCAGCTTAGTAGATGGGAGTGAGCAGTTCTTC.

V is TRBV27 and J is TRBJ2-1; TRBD1 is a possible D gene (6 bases). With 2 bases removed from V and 9 bases from J, the gap between germline ends came to 17 bases. This CDR3 is 15 amino acids long. CDR1 is MNHEY, CDR2 SMNVEV, per germline (reference sequence). The CDR3 reads CASSLIPSRGGEQFF. CDR3 nucleotides: TGTGCCAGCAGTTTAATACCCTCTAGAGGGGGTGAGCAGTTCTTC.

This rearrangement joins TRBV20-1 to TRBJ2-1; D remains unclear. The germline V gene has CDR1 DFQATT and CDR2 SNEGSKA (reference sequence). The CDR3 runs to 13 residues. Trimming removed 2 bases from V and 0 bases from J, with 5 bases in between. CDR3 in DNA: TGCAGTGCTAGACGTAGCTCCTACAATGAGCAGTTCTTC. Translation: CSARRSSYNEQFF.

This clonotype showed up just once. V usage is TRBV7-9 and J usage is TRBJ2-1; 7 nucleotides line up with TRBD2. The CDR3 loop spans 17 amino acids. Trimming removed 5 bases from V and 3 bases from J; junction bases left unmatched: 13. CDR1 is SEHNR and CDR2 is FQNEAQ in the germline V gene (reference sequence). CDR3 sequence (DNA): TGTGCCAGCAGCCCCGTCGGCGGGGGAGGATTCTACAATGAGCAGTTCTTC. This gives the protein CASSPVGGGGFYNEQFF.

CDR3 sequence reads: CALVAATETQYF. The CDR3 bases are TGTGCTTTGGTCGCGGCAACAGAGACCCAGTACTTC. The V and J genes are TRBV30 and TRBJ2-5; D gene ambiguous. This CDR3 region has 12 residues. Germline V gives CDR1 GTSNPN, CDR2 SVGIG (reference sequence).

This clonotype came up once. The chain employs TRBV29-1 and TRBJ1-5, with unresolved D. The CDR3 length is 14 residues. The germline V gene has CDR1 SQVTM and CDR2 ANQGSEA. The V end was cut by 4 bases, the J end by 1 base, with 11 bases between. CDR3 in amino acids: CSVVWQGSNQPQHF. In DNA form, the CDR3 reads TGCAGCGTTGTCTGGCAAGGGAGCAATCAGCCCCAGCATTTT.

This chain connects TRBV19 to TRBJ1-2, with D perhaps matching TRBD1 (6 bases). Trimming stripped 5 bases from V and 3 bases from J, with 16 bases between. This CDR3 has 15 residues. CDR1 and CDR2 (germline): LNHDA, SQIVND (reference sequence). The CDR3 is CASSPQDSGDYGYTF. In DNA, the CDR3 is TGTGCCAGTAGTCCACAGGACAGCGGCGACTATGGCTACACCTTC.

The chain combines TRBV6-2 or TRBV6-3 with TRBJ2-1; D perhaps matches TRBD2 (5 bases). Trimming removed 4 bases from V and 9 bases from J, with 13 bases in between. This CDR3 has 13 amino acids. From germline, CDR1 is MNHEY and CDR2 SVGEGT. For the CDR3, the DNA is TGTGCCAGCAGTTCGGCTAGGAGGACTGAGCAGTTCTTC. It is translated as CASSSARRTEQFF.

The J gene is TRBJ2-7, the V gene TRBV20-1; D remains unclear. Germline CDR1 and CDR2: DFQATT and SNEGSKA (reference sequence). The CDR3 runs to 11 residues. V lost 3 bases, J lost 6 bases, and 9 bases lay in between. DNA of the CDR3: TGCAGTGCTAGCTGGGATACCGAGCAGTACTTC. This translates into CSASWDTEQYF.

This rearrangement joins TRBV15 to TRBJ2-1, with 7 positions matching TRBD2. Germline V lookup: CDR1 LNHNV, CDR2 YYDKDF (reference sequence). This CDR3 has 16 residues. With V trimmed by 0 bases and J by 8 bases, 10 bases remained unmatched. The CDR3 loop is CATSRDPSGIFDEQFF. In DNA form, the CDR3 reads TGTGCCACCAGCAGAGATCCGAGCGGGATATTTGATGAGCAGTTCTTC.

The J gene is TRBJ1-2, the V gene TRBV12-3 or TRBV12-4; D is undetermined. There are 15 residues in the CDR3. Deletions cut 8 bases from V and 2 bases from J, with 18 bases between. The CDR3: CASFGTTERNYGYTF. The CDR3 DNA follows: TGTGCCAGCTTTGGTACAACAGAACGAAACTATGGCTACACCTTC.

The gene calls are TRBV30 and TRBJ1-2, with 11 bases fitting TRBD1. V gave up 5 bases and J gave up 8 bases; unmatched junction bases: 7. The CDR3 spans 13 residues. Germline V gene lookup returns CDR1 GTSNPN and CDR2 SVGIG (reference sequence). CDR3 protein: CAWYPDRGLGYTF. For the CDR3, the DNA is TGTGCCTGGTACCCGGACAGGGGGCTCGGCTACACCTTC.

The rearrangement joins TRBV14 to TRBJ2-7; weak D call: TRBD1 (5 bases). The length of the CDR3 is 15 residues. Trimming shortened V by 0 bases and J by 2 bases, and 11 bases separated the two germline ends. CDR1 and CDR2 from the germline V gene are SGHDN and FVKESK. The CDR3 loop reads CASSQDWGSTYEQYF. The CDR3 nucleotides are TGTGCCAGCAGCCAAGATTGGGGCAGCACCTACGAGCAGTACTTC.

In its sample, this clonotype was seen a few times. This chain uses TRBV9 with TRBJ1-1, with D possibly matching TRBD1 (6 bases). The germline CDR1 and CDR2 sequences are SGDLS and YYNGEE. Deletions cut 5 bases from V and 2 bases from J, with 10 bases between. The CDR3 is 13 amino acids. CDR3 residues: CASSVRGNTEAFF. CDR3 sequence (DNA): TGTGCCAGCAGTGTCAGGGGTAACACTGAAGCTTTCTTT.

The chain recombines TRBV12-3 or TRBV12-4 with TRBJ1-5, with 10 positions matching TRBD1. The CDR3 length is 14 residues. The V gene end was trimmed by 3 bases and the J gene end by 9 bases; junction bases not matched to a gene: 5. In DNA form, the CDR3 reads TGTGCCAGCAGTTTGGGGACAGGGGTGCGGCCCCAGCATTTT. Translated, it gives CASSLGTGVRPQHF.

The chain links TRBV7-2 to TRBJ2-7; D might be TRBD1 (7 bases). V lost 5 bases and J lost 5, with 16 bases in between. This CDR3 has 14 residues. Per the germline V gene, CDR1 is SGHTA and CDR2 is FQGNSA. CDR3 protein: CASSLNRGGHEQYF. Written as DNA, the CDR3 is TGTGCCAGCAGCCTCAACAGGGGAGGCCACGAGCAGTACTTC.

The rearrangement uses TRBV7-2 and TRBJ2-3, with 11 bases aligning to TRBD2. J lost 2 bases, V lost 5 bases, and 6 bases had no gene match. The length of the CDR3 is 16 residues. Per germline, CDR1 SGHTA and CDR2 FQGNSA. DNA for the CDR3: TGTGCCAGCAGCCCAAGGACTAGCGGGTACACAGATACGCAGTATTTT. As protein: CASSPRTSGYTDTQYF.

The chain uses TRBV7-3 and TRBJ2-1; TRBD2 aligns across 11 bases. V shed 4 bases, J shed 7 bases, and the junction held 9 bases outside the gene matches. The CDR3 is made up of 16 amino acids. From germline, CDR1 is SGHTA and CDR2 FQGTGA. The CDR3 here is CASSSPGTSGLNEQFF. The CDR3 DNA reads TGTGCCAGCAGCTCCCCAGGGACTAGCGGACTAAATGAGCAGTTCTTC.

The V and J genes are TRBV29-1 and TRBJ2-5; D unclear. This CDR3 contains 12 residues. The V end was cut by 5 bases, the J end by 1 base, with 8 bases between. CDR1 is SQVTM and CDR2 is ANQGSEA in the germline V gene. CDR3 amino acids: CSVSHSQETQYF. CDR3 bases: TGCAGCGTTTCACACAGCCAAGAGACCCAGTACTTC.

The V call is TRBV29-1, the J call TRBJ2-1, with TRBD1 matching over 10 bases. This CDR3 comprises 15 residues. CDR1 and CDR2 from the germline V gene are SQVTM and ANQGSEA. The V segment lost 0 bases and the J segment 8 bases; nucleotides outside the gene matches: 7. The CDR3 DNA is TGCAGCGTTGAAGAAAGACAGGGGGCGGACTATGAGCAGTTCTTC. Protein sequence: CSVEERQGADYEQFF.

The V gene is TRBV5-1, the J gene TRBJ2-6; D perhaps matches TRBD2 (6 bases). The CDR3 is 16 residues long. The germline V and J ends were trimmed by 4 bases and 4 bases, with 15 bases remaining between them. Germline CDR1 SGHRS, CDR2 YFSETQ. In DNA, the CDR3 is TGCGCCAGCAGCCTCGGGAGCGAAGCGGGGGCCAACGTCCTGACTTTC. Protein: CASSLGSEAGANVLTF.

The chain employs TRBV5-1 and TRBJ2-7; D unresolved. Germline CDR1 reads SGHRS; CDR2 reads YFSETQ. Trimming removed 0 bases at V and 0 bases at J, with 7 bases between. This CDR3 region has 14 residues. CDR3 in DNA: TGCGCCAGCAGCTTGGGTCCCCACTCCTACGAGCAGTACTTC. It translates to CASSLGPHSYEQYF.

The chain joins TRBV6-6 to TRBJ1-1; 12 bases map to TRBD1. V lost 4 bases and J lost 1; bases outside the gene matches: 4. The CDR3 is 16 residues long. Germline V gene sequence: CDR1 MNHNY, CDR2 SVGAGI (reference sequence). CDR3: CASSFGTGGTNTEAFF. CDR3 bases: TGTGCCAGCAGTTTCGGGACAGGGGGCACGAACACTGAAGCTTTCTTT.